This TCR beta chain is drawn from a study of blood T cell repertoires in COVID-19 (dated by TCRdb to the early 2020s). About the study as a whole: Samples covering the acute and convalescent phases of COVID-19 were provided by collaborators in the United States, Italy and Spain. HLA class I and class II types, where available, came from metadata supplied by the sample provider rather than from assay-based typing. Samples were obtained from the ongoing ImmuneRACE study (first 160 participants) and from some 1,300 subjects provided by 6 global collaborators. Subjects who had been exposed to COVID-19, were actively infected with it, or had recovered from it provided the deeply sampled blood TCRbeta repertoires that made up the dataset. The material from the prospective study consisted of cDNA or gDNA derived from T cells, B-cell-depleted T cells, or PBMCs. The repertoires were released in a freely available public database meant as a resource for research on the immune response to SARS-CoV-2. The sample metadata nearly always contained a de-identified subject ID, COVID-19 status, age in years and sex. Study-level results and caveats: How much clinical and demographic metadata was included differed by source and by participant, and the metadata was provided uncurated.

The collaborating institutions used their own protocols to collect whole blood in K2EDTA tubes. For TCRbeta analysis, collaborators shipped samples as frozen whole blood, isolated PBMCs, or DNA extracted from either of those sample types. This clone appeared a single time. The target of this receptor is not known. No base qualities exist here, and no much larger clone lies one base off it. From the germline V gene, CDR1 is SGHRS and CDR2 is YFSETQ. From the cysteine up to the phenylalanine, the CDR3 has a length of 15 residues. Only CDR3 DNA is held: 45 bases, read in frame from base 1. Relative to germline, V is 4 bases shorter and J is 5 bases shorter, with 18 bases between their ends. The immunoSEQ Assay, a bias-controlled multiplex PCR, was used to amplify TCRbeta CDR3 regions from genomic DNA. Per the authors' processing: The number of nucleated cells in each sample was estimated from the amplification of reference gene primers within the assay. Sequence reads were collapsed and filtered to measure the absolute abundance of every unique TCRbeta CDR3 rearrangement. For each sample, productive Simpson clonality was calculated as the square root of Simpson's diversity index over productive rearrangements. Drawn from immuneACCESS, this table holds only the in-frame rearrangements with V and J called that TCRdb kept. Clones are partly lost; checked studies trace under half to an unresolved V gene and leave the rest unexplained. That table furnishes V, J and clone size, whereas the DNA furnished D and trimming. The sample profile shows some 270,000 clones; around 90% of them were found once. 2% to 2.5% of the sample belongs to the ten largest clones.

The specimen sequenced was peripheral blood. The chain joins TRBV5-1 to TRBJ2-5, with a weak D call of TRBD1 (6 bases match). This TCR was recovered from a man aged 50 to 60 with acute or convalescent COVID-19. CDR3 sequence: CASSPTGQRGETQYF. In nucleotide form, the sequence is TGCGCCAGCAGCCCGACAGGACAACGAGGGGAGACCCAGTACTTC.